Given below is one T cell receptor (beta chain) in context. Its binding antigen is unknown. No much larger clone is present one base from it, and per-base qualities are unavailable. From the cysteine up to the phenylalanine, the CDR3 has a length of 13 residues. Only CDR3 DNA is held: 39 bases, read in frame from base 1. CDR1 and CDR2 (GTSNPN, SVGIG) derive from the germline V gene (reference sequence). Trimming costs V 3 bases and J 10 bases, and their ends lie 16 bases apart. The data are from a study of cytomegalovirus exposure and HLA in healthy donors (dated by TCRdb to about 2017). A note on the overall study: An earlier analysis of several hundred of the donors reported about 290 Gb of sequence data and 100 million to 140 million unique TCR beta sequences from approximately 180 million T cells. About 310 gigabases of sequencing data and 70 million to 85 million unique TCR sequences were included in an early release covering several hundred HLA-typed donors. Of the approximately 400 genotyped donors, approximately 83% fell in the genetic ancestry cluster associated with self-reported Caucasian donors. The study was designed to test whether signatures of past pathogen exposure could be identified by cataloging public T cell receptors. The study profiled the T cell repertoires of hundreds of subjects by immunosequencing and related them to cytomegalovirus serostatus. A separate validation cohort of more than 100 different subjects was used in addition to the roughly 700-subject first cohort. The study combined high-throughput TCR immunosequencing, statistical association of individual TCRs with disease status, and machine learning to predict cytomegalovirus infection status. In a later analysis, previously published TCR beta repertoires from some 640 donors were re-analyzed and high-resolution HLA genotyping was added so that TCR occurrence patterns could be studied. Rather than using new phenotypic data, the later analysis identified candidate immune exposures from TCR beta sequences and from how often those sequences occurred across donors. To decide whether each TCR beta V gene segment behaved as functional or pseudogenic, an earlier analysis of some 600 of the donors relied on high-throughput TCR beta sequencing. Donor age, sex, ethnicity and CMV serostatus were compiled alongside the repertoire data. In a later genetic analysis, genome-wide SNP genotypes for about three fifths of the roughly 670 donors were used, and that subset was treated as a discovery cohort. All discovery cohort repertoires had been generated using a single sequencing platform. Both class I and class II loci were covered by HLA typing, at four-digit resolution. Typing coverage varied by locus: about 629-640 donors for A, B, C, DRB1 and DQB1; approximately 500 for DQA1; about 600 for DPA1; around 450 for DPB1. Five DR-DQ haplotypes were treated as single units for association and clustering because of strong linkage in the cohort. Across 300 to 500 genotyped donors of the cohort, an average of approximately 240,000 unique TCR beta nucleotide sequences per donor were sequenced, and 15% to 20% of those sequences were non-productive.

The cohort consisted of hundreds of healthy bone marrow donors. All cohort members were sampled while nominally healthy, although unrecorded immune exposures were likely present. The donor was CMV seropositive and was included in the group of around 300 seropositive cohort members. Every donor gave a peripheral blood sample, and the peripheral blood mononuclear cells from that sample were used for TCR beta sequencing. The Qiagen DNeasy Blood Extraction Kit was used to extract genomic DNA from the blood cell samples. Receptor amplification or capture employed the immunoSEQ multiplex PCR assay. For the multiplex PCR, a mixture combining 60 forward primers for TCR Vbeta segments and 13 reverse primers for TCR Jbeta segments was used. The CDR3 region of rearranged TCR beta genes was amplified from genomic DNA with a multiplex PCR assay. The amplified TCR beta libraries were sequenced on the Illumina HiSeq System as 87-base-pair reads. The original pipeline was this. A later analysis counted tens of millions of unique TCR beta chains across the 670 or so repertoires, and roughly 9.9 million of these chains were shared by at least two donors. A nearest-neighbor algorithm error-corrected the raw reads and collapsed the reads into unique sequences, merging closely related sequences to remove PCR and sequencing errors. V, D and J gene segments were assigned by aligning CDR3 sequences to IMGT reference sequences. Each retained sequence needed at least a six-nucleotide match to both a V gene segment and a J gene segment. Rearrangements were called productive when the CDR3 lacked stop codons and stayed in frame with V and J; all others were non-productive. CDR3 was defined by IMGT convention, running from the second conserved V-encoded cysteine to the conserved J-encoded phenylalanine. The earlier analysis of approximately 500 of the donors excluded sequences that lacked an unambiguous match to a single V gene segment. In an earlier analysis of more than 500 of the donors, a V segment was called functional when productive rearrangements were above 56.7%, and segregating when the standard deviation between donors exceeded 5%. A statistical classification framework was built to diagnose cytomegalovirus status from the catalog of TCR beta chain sequences. In a later analysis, TCR nucleotide sequences were compared against IMGT/GENE-DB human TR gene sequences so that V and J genes could be assigned. A later analysis assigned CDR3 sequences and most-parsimonious VDJ recombination scenarios with the TCRdist pipeline. In a later analysis, each TCR beta chain was defined by its CDR3 amino acid sequence together with its V-gene family, and reads without a unique V-gene family were excluded. A later analysis removed over 500 highly shared, low-generation-probability nucleotide sequences to deal with suspected cross-contamination and a sequencing artifact. A later analysis calculated a clonal expansion index for each public chain from normalized within-repertoire ranks of inferred template counts. Generation probabilities in a later analysis came from a VDJ recombination model fitted to out-of-frame rearrangements, and those results were checked against IGoR. In a later analysis, hypergeometric tests were used to score TCR-TCR, TCR-HLA and TCR-CMV co-occurrence, with a repertoire-size bias correction applied to TCR pairs. To estimate false discovery rates, a later analysis permuted the HLA or CMV assignments 20 times. In a later analysis, co-occurring TCRs were grouped using DBSCAN, with TCRdist sequence similarity added in when clustering inside HLA-allele-positive subsets. For co-occurrence clustering, repertoires with fewer than 30,000 or more than 120,000 public chains were excluded, along with roughly 5 repertoires with anomalous nucleotide sharing. TCRdb provides this immuneACCESS table in a form limited to in-frame rearrangements. Some clones are lacking; in checked studies, under half of them reflect an unresolved V gene, and why the rest are absent is not known. V and J calls and clone size are as listed in that table; D and trimming were resolved from the DNA. The sample table holds over 100,000 clones, of which 77% were seen once. The ten most abundant clones make up 9.5% to 12% of the sample.

Results and caveats for the whole study, not just this receptor: A further reported finding was that TCR beta sequences accurately predicted the HLA-A and HLA-B alleles for most subjects in the first cohort. The 87-base-pair reads could not distinguish some IMGT-functional V segments, including TRBV6-2 and TRBV6-3, so those segments were excluded. Compared with equally common non-associated chains, HLA-associated TCR beta chains in a later analysis were more clonally expanded and had lower generation probabilities. Most CMV-associated TCR beta chains appeared to be HLA-restricted in a later analysis, and the HLA associations seemed to be driven largely by CMV exposure. Presence/absence analyses assumed roughly uniform sequencing depth across donors, an assumption that may not hold. V-gene and J-gene trimming of TCR beta chains was associated with a missense DCLRE1C variant in a later genetic analysis, and the association was replicated in an independent cohort. An earlier analysis of around 600 of the donors showed that most TCR beta V segments appeared in productive rearrangements either about 87% or about 30% of the time, which broadly matched IMGT annotations. When HLA alleles, especially DR and DQ, strongly co-occurred, attributing TCR associations to individual alleles was difficult. The sequencing pipeline was judged likely to have produced a cluster of highly shared sequence variants as a technical artifact. For the cohort, immune exposure information was limited to CMV serostatus. Compared with the roughly 670-donor mean, donors in an Asian-associated ancestry cluster had fewer N-insertions in productive TCRs, according to a later genetic analysis. The classifier was reported to diagnose cytomegalovirus status with high specificity and sensitivity in both the original cohort and the validation cohort. A later analysis found that TCR association rates varied across HLA loci, with DRB1 alleles showing the most associated TCRs and HLA-C alleles the fewest. Specific HLA alleles were associated with over 15,000 TCR beta sequences at a false discovery rate of 0.05 in a later analysis. Approximately 18 rarely observed V segments, including chromosome 9 orphons, were excluded from the earlier analysis of about 600 of the donors because counts were too low. The authors suggested that the approach could potentially be generalized to other disease states and immunological phenotypes. A later analysis reported that several top co-occurrence clusters appeared linked to parvovirus B19, influenza, CMV and Epstein-Barr virus. While some public TCRs were present in many individuals, most TCR sequences turned up only very rarely across donors. In the study, roughly 160 TCR beta chains were listed as associated with cytomegalovirus. This cohort had only TCR beta chains sequenced, and the lack of alpha or paired-chain data limited which features could be detected. In vitro tests confirmed that a few of the cytomegalovirus-associated TCR beta chains recognize cytomegalovirus antigens. Linkage disequilibrium might explain the correlated functional status among segregating V segments, but an unknown experimental factor could not be ruled out. HLA typing was unavailable for some donors at each locus, so association tests used only the typed subset.

This sequence was found in a middle-aged man in good health and CMV-seropositive. Recombination joined TRBV30 with TRBJ2-1, with TRBD1 tentatively as D gene (6 bases match). The specimen was PBMCs. Read as DNA, the sequence is TGTGCCTGGAGAGGCAGGGGCGGCGGGGAGCAGTTCTTC. This sequence encodes CAWRGRGGGEQFF.